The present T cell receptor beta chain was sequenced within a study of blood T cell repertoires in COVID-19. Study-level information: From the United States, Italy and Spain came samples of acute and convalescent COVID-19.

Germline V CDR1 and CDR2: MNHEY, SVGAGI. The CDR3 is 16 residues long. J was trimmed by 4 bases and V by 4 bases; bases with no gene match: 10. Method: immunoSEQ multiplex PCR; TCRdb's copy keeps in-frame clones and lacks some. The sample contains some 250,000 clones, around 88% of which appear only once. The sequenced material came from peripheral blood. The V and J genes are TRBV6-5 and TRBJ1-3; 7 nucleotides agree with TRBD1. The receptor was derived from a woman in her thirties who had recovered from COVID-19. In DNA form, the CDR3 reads TGTGCCAGCAGTTCAGGGACAGCTGGATTCGGAAACACCATATATTTT. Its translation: CASSSGTAGFGNTIYF.